Listed here are 28 T cell receptor beta chains from one sample, sequenced in a study of T cells in Graves' hyperthyroidism and ophthalmopathy. TCR beta CDR3 region amplification was performed from RNA transcripts. The primer set for the first-round RT-PCR of the TCR CDR3 was HTBI. TCRdb ran MiXCR on the multiplex PCR reads and lists one entry per CDR3 protein. The table lists hundreds of thousands of distinct CDR3 sequences, about two fifths of them singletons. Sample: blood. Receptors originate from a man in his late teens or twenties with Graves' hyperthyroidism.

The CDR3 spells CAISEGLSGQETQYF. Here the CDR3 DNA reads TGTGCCATCAGTGAAGGTCTTAGCGGACAAGAGACCCAGTACTTC. The chain combines TRBV10-3 with TRBJ2-5; tentative D call: TRBD2 (6 bases). Germline loops: CDR1 ENHRY, CDR2 SYGVKD. V lost 3 bases and J 2 bases, leaving 13 bases between the germline ends. This CDR3 comprises 15 residues.

In its sample, this clonotype was seen a few times. V is TRBV5-1 and J is TRBJ1-5; no definite D call. The CDR3 has 13 amino acids. The germline gives CDR1 SGHRS, CDR2 YFSETQ. V was clipped by 0 bases and J by 11 bases, with 12 bases between them. The CDR3 reads CASSLDGLAAQHF. The CDR3 nucleotides read TGCGCCAGCAGCTTGGATGGGTTGGCGGCCCAGCATTTT.

J is TRBJ1-2 and V is TRBV15; D is unclear. The CDR3 runs to 15 residues. Trimming shortened V by 0 bases and J by 6 bases, and 14 bases separated the two germline ends. Germline V gene sequence: CDR1 LNHNV, CDR2 YYDKDF (reference sequence). The CDR3 region has the DNA TGTGCCACCAGCAGAGAGAGGCGGGGATCGGATGGCTACACCTTC. Protein product: CATSRERRGSDGYTF.

With respect to this clonotype: One base away lies a much larger clone, so this may be a sequencing read error. V usage is TRBV15 and J usage is TRBJ2-7; D call uncertain. Germline loops: CDR1 LNHNV, CDR2 YYDKDF (reference sequence). The CDR3 totals 15 residues. The V end was cut by 0 bases, the J end by 2 bases, with 11 bases between. The CDR3 is CATSRDRAGTYEQYF. Written as DNA, the CDR3 is TGTGCCACCAGCAGAGATAGAGCAGGAACCTACGAGCAGTACTTC.

This clonotype showed up just a few times. The chain is built from TRBV7-2 and TRBJ1-1; possible D gene TRBD1, 6 bases. Per the germline V gene, CDR1 is SGHTA and CDR2 is FQGNSA. Trimming took 5 bases from V and 12 from J, leaving 19 bases between them. This CDR3 comprises 13 residues. CDR3 region: CASSADQGSKTFF. CDR3 coding DNA: TGTGCCAGCAGCGCCGATCAGGGGAGTAAGACTTTCTTT.

This clonotype was seen more than once but under ten times. The V call is TRBV6-6, the J call TRBJ1-6; unclear D gene. Germline assignment: CDR1 MNHNY and CDR2 SVGAGI (reference sequence). Trimming stripped 2 bases from V and 8 bases from J, with 10 bases between. This CDR3 comprises 14 residues. CDR3 DNA: TGTGCCAGCAGTTACGAGGGTGCCGATTCACCCCTCCACTTT. Its protein is CASSYEGADSPLHF.

Regarding this clonotype: The CDR3 ends on some other residue instead of the conserved phenylalanine or tryptophan, so this is likely a read error. No DNA is shown, since the ends of the CDR3 on it are uncertain; the CDR3 is the one TCRdb lists. This chain joins TRBV29-1 and TRBJ1-6; the table assigns TRBD1, which was not confirmed against the DNA. Inclusive of both ends, the CDR3 amounts to 10 amino acids. Germline CDR1 reads SQVTM; CDR2 reads ANQGSEA. The CDR3 here is CSVVVGGTNS.

This clonotype appeared once. One junction end disagrees with the germline gene, perhaps due to a read error. V is TRBV10-3 and J is TRBJ1-4, with D possibly being TRBD1 (5 bases). Germline assignment: CDR1 ENHRY and CDR2 SYGVKD. CDR3 size: 14 residues. Here the CDR3 DNA reads TGTGCCAGCAGTTCTCACCGGGACGGTGAAAAACTGTTTTTT. Its translation is CASSSHRDGEKLFF.

Concerning this clonotype itself: A read error may be the cause here, since a much bigger clone is one base away. The rearrangement joins TRBV9 to TRBJ2-5; D is undetermined. Trimming took off 5 bases at V and 4 bases at J, with 12 bases between the two ends. The CDR3 runs 13 residues. Germline V gene sequence: CDR1 SGDLS, CDR2 YYNGEE. In DNA form, the CDR3 reads TGTGCCAGCAGTCTGAACATCGTAGAGACCCAGTACTTC. This sequence encodes CASSLNIVETQYF. The full variable domain, in which reference TRBV9 and TRBJ2-5 provide the parts outside the CDR3, is DSGVTQTPKHLITATGQRVTLRCSPRSGDLSVYWYQQSLDQGLQFLIQYYNGEERAKGNILERFSAQQFPDLHSELNLSSLELGDSALYFCASSLNIVETQYFGPGTRLLVL.

V usage is TRBV6-5 and J usage is TRBJ1-3, with D perhaps matching TRBD1 (5 bases). CDR1 and CDR2 from the germline V gene are MNHEY and SVGAGI. The CDR3 totals 13 residues. V was clipped by 5 bases and J by 6 bases, with 11 bases between them. CDR3: CASSPGGKNTIYF. In DNA form, the CDR3 reads TGTGCCAGCAGTCCGGGGGGGAAAAACACCATATATTTT.

This clonotype appeared a few times. The gene calls are TRBV7-8 and TRBJ2-6; possibly TRBD2 for D (5 bases). Germline V gives CDR1 SGHVS, CDR2 FQNEAQ. There are 14 residues in the CDR3. The V end was cut by 11 bases, the J end by 0 bases, with 11 bases between. CDR3 residues: CAWRSRSGANVLTF. In DNA, the CDR3 is TGTGCCTGGAGGAGCCGCTCTGGGGCCAACGTCCTGACTTTC.

This clonotype showed up many times. The chain links TRBV10-3 to TRBJ2-7, with TRBD1 identical over 8 bases. V lost 11 bases to trimming and J lost 3 bases; unmatched junction nucleotides: 12. Germline CDR1 reads ENHRY; CDR2 reads SYGVKD. CDR3 length: 14 residues. The DNA of the CDR3 is TGTGCCGTATGGTCCGGGACAGGATACTACGAGCAGTACTTC. Translation: CAVWSGTGYYEQYF.

The chain links TRBV29-1 to TRBJ2-7, with 10 bases fitting TRBD2. The CDR3 is made up of 15 amino acids. Germline-derived CDR1 and CDR2 are SQVTM and ANQGSEA. Trimming cost V 6 bases and J 0 bases; bases outside gene matches: 8. CDR3 sequence: CSVSIAGGYSYEQYF. For the CDR3, the DNA is TGCAGCGTGTCAATAGCGGGGGGCTACTCCTACGAGCAGTACTTC.

This clonotype was detected only a few times. This may stem from a read error, because a much larger clone lies one nucleotide away. The chain uses TRBV20-1 and TRBJ2-6; 8 bases agree with TRBD1. Germline lookup yields CDR1 DFQATT and CDR2 SNEGSKA (reference sequence). The CDR3 is 14 amino acids. CDR3: CSADRGSGANVPTF. The CDR3 DNA follows: TGCAGTGCTGACAGGGGATCTGGGGCCAACGTCCCGACTTTC.

The chain has TRBV12-3 or TRBV12-4 and TRBJ2-3; the D gene is possibly TRBD1 (6 bases). The CDR3 is made up of 14 amino acids. V lost 7 bases to trimming and J lost 0 bases, with 11 bases between them. In nucleotides, the CDR3 is TGTGCCAGCAACGGCAGGGGTAGCACAGATACGCAGTATTTT. Its translation is CASNGRGSTDTQYF.

Turning to this clonotype: One junction end does not reproduce the germline sequence, and a read error may be involved. The rearrangement uses TRBV4-1 and TRBJ2-5; possible D gene TRBD1, 7 bases. This CDR3 has 14 residues. Germline V gives CDR1 MGHRA, CDR2 YSYEKL. In DNA, the CDR3 is TGTGCCAGCAGCCAGGGGGGCCTCTGGGTGACCCAGTACTTC. This codes for CASSQGGLWVTQYF.

J is TRBJ2-7 and V is TRBV2, with TRBD2 matching 7 bases. With V trimmed by 6 bases and J by 3 bases, 11 bases remained unmatched. Germline CDR1 is SNHLY and CDR2 is FYNNEI. This CDR3 has 15 residues. CDR3 region: CASRTRAGANYEQYF. The CDR3 coding sequence is TGTGCCAGCAGGACTAGGGCGGGAGCCAACTACGAGCAGTACTTC.

This clonotype was observed a handful of times. The chain recombines TRBV7-9 with TRBJ1-4; TRBD1 matches at 8 bases. The CDR3 length is 13 residues. The V segment lost 6 bases and the J segment 8 bases; nucleotides outside the gene matches: 5. Per the germline V gene, CDR1 is SEHNR and CDR2 is FQNEAQ (reference sequence). Here the CDR3 reads CASRRQGLEKLFF. In DNA form, the CDR3 reads TGTGCCAGCAGGAGACAGGGGTTGGAAAAACTGTTTTTT. Based on the CDR3 plus reference TRBV7-9 and TRBJ1-4, the full variable domain is DTGVSQNPRHKITKRGQNVTFRCDPISEHNRLYWYRQTLGQGPEFLTYFQNEAQLEKSRLLSDRFSAERPKGSFSTLEIQRTEQGDSAMYLCASRRQGLEKLFFGSGTQLSVL.

The sample holds many counts of this clonotype. The V and J genes are TRBV2 and TRBJ2-7; 8 nucleotides line up with TRBD1. CDR1 is SNHLY and CDR2 is FYNNEI in the germline V gene. With V trimmed by 6 bases and J by 6 bases, 4 bases remained unmatched. The CDR3 is 12 amino acids. The CDR3, as DNA: TGTGCCAGCAGCCCGACAGGGGCCGAGCAGTACTTC. Protein: CASSPTGAEQYF. The full variable domain, with the rest looked up from reference TRBV2 and TRBJ2-7, is EPEVTQTPSHQVTQMGQEVILRCVPISNHLYFYWYRQILGQKVEFLVSFYNNEISEKSEIFDDQFSVERPDGSNFTLKIRSTKLEDSAMYFCASSPTGAEQYFGPGTRLTVT.

This clonotype came up many times. The CDR3 sequence: CASSPGIHYEQYF. The CDR3 nucleotides read TGTGCCAGCAGCCCTGGGATACACTACGAGCAGTACTTC. The chain combines TRBV14 with TRBJ2-7; D gene uncertain. Trimming took 4 bases from V and 3 from J, leaving 10 bases between them. The CDR3 has 13 residues. The V gene's germline CDR1 is SGHDN and CDR2 FVKESK.

This clonotype was recorded at least ten times. V and J are TRBV5-1 and TRBJ2-7, with D possibly matching TRBD1 (5 bases). CDR1 is SGHRS, CDR2 YFSETQ, per germline. The V end was cut by 0 bases, the J end by 5 bases, with 6 bases between. This CDR3 has 12 residues. This chain's CDR3 is CASSLARDEQYF. Here the CDR3 DNA reads TGCGCCAGCAGCTTGGCCAGGGACGAGCAGTACTTC.

This clonotype was detected many times. In DNA, the CDR3 is TGTGCCAGCAGCTTGGTACATTTAACAGGGGTCACCGGGGAGCTGTTTTTT. Residues: CASSLVHLTGVTGELFF. The rearrangement links TRBV7-3 to TRBJ2-2; 7 bases align to TRBD1. Germline CDR1 is SGHTA and CDR2 is FQGTGA. The CDR3 loop spans 17 amino acids. With V trimmed by 3 bases and J by 4 bases, 11 bases remained unmatched.

Concerning this clonotype: The junction departs from germline at one end; a sequencing error may be responsible. The genes are TRBV5-4 and TRBJ2-5, with TRBD2 as a possible D gene (6 bases). The CDR3 extends over 16 amino acids. CDR1 is SGHNT, CDR2 YYREEE, per germline (reference sequence). This chain's CDR3 is CASSQDPMGGLRTQYF. CDR3 sequence (DNA): TGCGCCAGCAGCCAAGATCCGATGGGAGGCCTTCGGACCCAGTACTTC.

The CDR3 nucleotides are TGCGCCAGCAGCCAGCGGGAGGAAAAACTGTTTTTT. This codes for CASSQREEKLFF. J is TRBJ1-4 and V is TRBV4-1; D unresolved. The germline CDR1 and CDR2 sequences are MGHRA and YSYEKL. V lost 3 bases and J 8 bases, leaving 7 bases between the germline ends. The CDR3 covers 12 residues.

This clonotype was counted once. The conserved phenylalanine or tryptophan normally closing the CDR3 is absent here, so this likely arose from a read error. V usage is TRBV5-1 and J usage is TRBJ1-1; D gene ambiguous. From germline, CDR1 is SGHRS and CDR2 YFSETQ. This CDR3 region has 15 residues. V was clipped by 2 bases and J by 0 bases, with 11 bases between them. Here the CDR3 DNA reads TGCGCCAGCAGCTTCGGCAGCCCTCTGAACACTGAAGCTTTCCTT. Translated, it gives CASSFGSPLNTEAFL.

This clonotype was recorded at least ten times. This chain uses TRBV2 with TRBJ1-6, with 7 nucleotides matching TRBD1. V shed 0 bases and J 14 bases; nucleotides not matched to a gene: 10. Germline V gives CDR1 SNHLY, CDR2 FYNNEI. The CDR3 has 15 amino acids. CDR3 in amino acids: CASSEALIGDSTLHF. The DNA for the CDR3 is TGTGCCAGCAGTGAAGCGCTTATTGGGGACAGCACCCTCCACTTT.

In its sample, this clonotype was seen once. The rearrangement links TRBV5-5 to TRBJ2-7, with a weak D call TRBD2 (5 bases). Per the germline V gene, CDR1 is SGHKS and CDR2 is YYEKEE (reference sequence). V lost 2 bases to trimming and J lost 6 bases, with 15 bases between them. The CDR3 is 14 amino acids. DNA of the CDR3: TGTGCCAGCAGCTTCAAGTATATAGGAGGCGAGCAGTACTTC. This sequence encodes CASSFKYIGGEQYF.

The CDR3 loop reads CSAKSVGETQYF. The CDR3 nucleotides read TGCAGTGCTAAATCAGTGGGCGAGACCCAGTACTTC. This rearrangement joins TRBV20-1 to TRBJ2-5, with D uncertain. The CDR3 loop spans 12 amino acids. Trimming took off 4 bases at V and 5 bases at J, with 11 bases between the two ends. CDR1 DFQATT and CDR2 SNEGSKA come from the germline V gene (reference sequence).